This T cell receptor beta chain stems from a study of blood T cell repertoires in COVID-19. Study-level background: The United States, Italy and Spain provided the acute and convalescent COVID-19 samples. Nucleic acid was either cDNA or gDNA, and it came from T cells, B-cell-depleted T cells, or PBMCs.

CDR1 is SNHLY and CDR2 is FYNNEI in the germline V gene. V shed 8 bases and J 0 bases; nucleotides not matched to a gene: 16. This CDR3 has 19 residues. The table came from immunoSEQ multiplex PCR; TCRdb's copy has only in-frame clones and leaves some out. Of about 58,000 clones in the sample, about 79% were seen once. The sequencing sample was made of peripheral blood. V and J are TRBV2 and TRBJ2-6; TRBD1 agrees at 7 bases. This TCR was sampled from a human donor in a cohort sampled during active COVID-19. CDR3 nucleotide sequence: TGTGCCAGCGGGGAACACGACAGGGCTCTAAGCTCTGGGGCCAACGTCCTGACTTTC. Its translation: CASGEHDRALSSGANVLTF.